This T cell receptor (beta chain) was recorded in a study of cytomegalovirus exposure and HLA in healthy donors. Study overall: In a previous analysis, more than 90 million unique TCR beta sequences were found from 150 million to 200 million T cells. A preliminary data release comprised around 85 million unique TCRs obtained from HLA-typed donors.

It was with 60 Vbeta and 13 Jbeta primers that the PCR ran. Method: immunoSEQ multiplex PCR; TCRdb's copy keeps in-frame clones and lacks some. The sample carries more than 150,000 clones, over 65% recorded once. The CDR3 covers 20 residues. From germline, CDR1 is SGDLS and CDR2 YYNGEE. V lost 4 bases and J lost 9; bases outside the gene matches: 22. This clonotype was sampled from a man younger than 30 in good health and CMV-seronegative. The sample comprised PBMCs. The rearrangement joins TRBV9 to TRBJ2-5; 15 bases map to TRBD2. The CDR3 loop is CASSPTGLAGGREGLVSQYF. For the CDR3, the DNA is TGTGCCAGCAGCCCCACGGGACTAGCGGGGGGCCGCGAAGGATTAGTGTCCCAGTACTTC.